These 3 T cell receptor beta chains came from one sample sequenced in a study of shared clonotypes between healthy human individuals. This table comes from immunoSEQ multiplex PCR, and its TCRdb copy is limited to in-frame clones, with some not included. The sample gives roughly 2.5 million clones, around nine tenths of which show up once; around 0.15% is in the top ten. The sequencing sample was made of naive CD4+ T cells sorted from blood. Documented subset: CD45RA+ positively selected. These receptor sequences come from a man aged 18-30 years in good health.

V gene TRBV19 combines with J gene TRBJ1-1; D may be TRBD1 (6 bases). Trimming left V 8 bases short and J 0 bases short, with 13 bases between. The V gene's germline CDR1 is LNHDA and CDR2 SQIVND (reference sequence). There are 14 residues in the CDR3. DNA of the CDR3: TGTGCCAGTTCAGGGGACTCGGTGAACACTGAAGCTTTCTTT. The encoded protein is CASSGDSVNTEAFF. The entire variable domain, with the rest obtained from reference TRBV19 and TRBJ1-1, is as follows: DGGITQSPKYLFRKEGQNVTLSCEQNLNHDAMYWYRQDPGQGLRLIYYSQIVNDFQKGDIAEGYSVSREKKESFPLTVTSAQKNPTAFYLCASSGDSVNTEAFFGQGTRLTVV.

The chain links TRBV19 to TRBJ1-5; D is perhaps TRBD1 (5 bases). The CDR3 is 17 amino acids. Trimming removed 7 bases at V and 2 bases at J, with 21 bases between. Germline CDR1 and CDR2: LNHDA and SQIVND (reference sequence). The CDR3 region is CASKGGARYSGNQPQHF. The CDR3 region has the DNA TGTGCCAGTAAAGGAGGGGCGCGGTATTCGGGCAATCAGCCCCAGCATTTT. Full variable domain (missing parts from reference TRBV19 and TRBJ1-5): DGGITQSPKYLFRKEGQNVTLSCEQNLNHDAMYWYRQDPGQGLRLIYYSQIVNDFQKGDIAEGYSVSREKKESFPLTVTSAQKNPTAFYLCASKGGARYSGNQPQHFGDGTRLSIL.

The rearrangement joins TRBV18 to TRBJ2-3, with TRBD2 identical over 8 bases. J lost 3 bases, V lost 3 bases, and 5 bases had no gene match. CDR3 length: 15 amino acids. Germline-derived CDR1 and CDR2 are KGHSH and LQKENI. This CDR3 is CASSPLSGTTDTQYF. For the CDR3, the DNA is TGTGCCAGCTCACCCCTTAGCGGGACTACAGATACGCAGTATTTT.